This TCR beta chain was captured in a study of T cells in Graves' hyperthyroidism and ophthalmopathy. General study findings and limits: Stable hyperthyroidism was separated from ophthalmopathy by a model based on 13 V-J features. Prediction of ophthalmopathy progression came a median around 6 months pre-onset.

This clonotype was seen at least ten times. As yet, its antigen is unknown. RNA transcripts gave rise to amplified TCR beta CDR3 regions. HTBI primers were used for first-round RT-PCR of the TCR CDR3. TCRdb used MiXCR to reprocess the multiplex PCR reads, holding one entry per CDR3 protein. The table shows around 300,000 distinct CDR3 sequences, with roughly 14% occurring only once. An approximately 10 ml volume of fresh peripheral blood provided the PBMCs. V trimming: 5 bases; J trimming: 2 bases; junction bases outside the gene matches: 6. CDR3 length equals 15 residues. Per germline, CDR1 MDHEN and CDR2 SYDVKM.

The sequence came from a woman in her twenties or thirties with Graves' hyperthyroidism. The specimen was blood. The chain links TRBV28 to TRBJ2-1, with 7 bases that match TRBD2. The CDR3 sequence is CASSAVGGTYNEQFF. CDR3 DNA sequence: TGTGCCAGCAGTGCCGTCGGGGGGACCTACAATGAGCAGTTCTTC.